Each of the 27 T cell receptor beta chains below was sequenced from the same sample in a study of ipilimumab plus nivolumab after autologous stem cell transplantation. Assay: immunoSEQ multiplex PCR; the TCRdb copy retains only in-frame clones and omits some. The sample contains fewer than 3,500 clones, under 80% of which appear only once. The sample consisted of PBMCs, taken in a trial of ipilimumab plus nivolumab as post-transplant consolidation. These receptors were obtained from a male donor with primary mediastinal lymphoma.

The chain recombines TRBV6-1 with TRBJ2-5, with D perhaps TRBD1 (6 bases). The CDR3 runs to 15 residues. V was pared by 6 bases and J by 0 bases, with 14 bases between. Germline V gene lookup returns CDR1 MNHNS and CDR2 SASEGT. The CDR3 sequence is CASRSTGAYQETQYF. The CDR3 DNA sequence: TGTGCCAGCAGGTCGACAGGAGCGTACCAAGAGACCCAGTACTTC.

The chain carries TRBV6-5 and TRBJ2-7; D is uncertain. The CDR3 consists of 13 residues. Germline V gene data show CDR1 as MNHEY and CDR2 as SVGAGI. The V end lost 8 bases, the J end lost 2 bases, and 13 bases lay between the germline ends. This CDR3 is CASGVSHPYEQYF. CDR3 in DNA: TGTGCCAGCGGAGTTTCCCATCCCTACGAGCAGTACTTC.

V is TRBV4-1 and J is TRBJ2-7; the D is unclear. CDR3 length: 12 amino acids. Trimming took off 1 base at V and 2 bases at J, with 3 bases between the two ends. The germline V gene encodes CDR1 MGHRA and CDR2 YSYEKL. CDR3 DNA: TGCGCCAGCAGCCAAGTGGCCTACGAGCAGTACTTC. Its protein product is CASSQVAYEQYF.

This chain joins TRBV5-1 and TRBJ2-5, with 7 bases that match TRBD1. The CDR3 is made up of 15 amino acids. V trimming: 2 bases; J trimming: 3 bases; junction bases outside the gene matches: 7. Germline V gene sequence: CDR1 SGHRS, CDR2 YFSETQ. The DNA of the CDR3 is TGCGCCAGCAGCTTATCCCGGGACAGTAAAGAGACCCAGTACTTC. It is translated as CASSLSRDSKETQYF. The variable domain in full, with the rest retrieved from reference TRBV5-1 and TRBJ2-5, is KAGVTQTPRYLIKTRGQQVTLSCSPISGHRSVSWYQQTPGQGLQFLFEYFSETQRNKGNFPGRFSGRQFSNSRSEMNVSTLELGDSALYLCASSLSRDSKETQYFGPGTRLLVL.

This chain uses TRBV5-1 with TRBJ1-6, with D possibly matching TRBD1 (5 bases). CDR1 is SGHRS, CDR2 YFSETQ, per germline. V lost 1 base and J lost 7, with 12 bases in between. This CDR3 has 15 amino acids. CDR3 region: CASSLWSGVNSPLHF. The CDR3 DNA sequence: TGCGCCAGCAGCTTGTGGTCGGGGGTGAATTCACCCCTCCACTTT.

The rearrangement joins TRBV19 to TRBJ2-1, with D maybe TRBD1 (5 bases). The V end was cut by 7 bases, the J end by 3 bases, with 19 bases between. This CDR3 spans 16 amino acids. Per the germline V gene, CDR1 is LNHDA and CDR2 is SQIVND (reference sequence). CDR3 coding DNA: TGTGCCAGTACCCCTCCTGGGCGGACAATCTACAATGAGCAGTTCTTC. Translating it yields CASTPPGRTIYNEQFF.

This chain joins TRBV28 and TRBJ1-1; 7 bases agree with TRBD1. This CDR3 has 15 residues. With 6 bases clipped from V and 8 bases from J, the junction kept 15 bases outside the gene matches. The V gene's germline CDR1 is MDHEN and CDR2 SYDVKM. CDR3 nucleotide sequence: TGTGCCAGCAGAACGTCCACAGGGGAACCCCCGGAAGCTTTCTTT. Its protein is CASRTSTGEPPEAFF.

The chain uses TRBV28 and TRBJ2-4; D tentatively reads TRBD1 or TRBD2 (5 bases each). The CDR3 spans 18 residues. The V end was cut by 5 bases, the J end by 0 bases, with 20 bases between. Germline CDR1 reads MDHEN; CDR2 reads SYDVKM. CDR3 sequence: CASSTARGARLAKNIQYF. The CDR3 nucleotides read TGTGCCAGCAGTACGGCTCGAGGGGCCAGACTAGCCAAAAACATTCAGTACTTC.

This chain uses TRBV6-6 with TRBJ2-2; D uncertain. This CDR3 is built from 15 residues. CDR1 and CDR2 (germline): MNHNY, SVGAGI (reference sequence). V was clipped by 0 bases and J by 0 bases, with 5 bases between them. In nucleotides, the CDR3 is TGTGCCAGCAGTTACTCGGCTCCGAACACCGGGGAGCTGTTTTTT. Residues: CASSYSAPNTGELFF.

The genes are TRBV7-9 and TRBJ1-1; a weak D match, TRBD1 (5 bases). The V end lost 2 bases, the J end lost 8 bases, and 12 bases lay between the germline ends. CDR1 SEHNR and CDR2 FQNEAQ come from the germline V gene (reference sequence). CDR3 size: 13 residues. The CDR3 nucleotides read TGTGCCAGCAGCTTAATACAGGTAGGAGAAGCTTTCTTT. Protein product: CASSLIQVGEAFF.

The J gene is TRBJ2-5, the V gene TRBV5-6; 9 positions agree with TRBD1. CDR1 is SGHDT and CDR2 is YYEEEE in the germline V gene. CDR3 size: 16 residues. After removal of 6 bases from V and 1 base from J, the junction contained 10 bases not matched to a gene. Here the CDR3 DNA reads TGTGCCAGCACAGGGACAGGGATCACCACCCAAGAGACCCAGTACTTC. Protein: CASTGTGITTQETQYF.

This clone occurred once. This chain uses TRBV10-2 with TRBJ1-4; 9 bases align to TRBD1. J was trimmed by 8 bases and V by 0 bases; bases with no gene match: 4. There are 15 residues in the CDR3. Per the germline V gene, CDR1 is WSHSY and CDR2 is SAAADI. The CDR3 reads CASSESGQGGEKLFF. For the CDR3, the DNA is TGCGCCAGCAGTGAGTCGGGACAGGGCGGCGAAAAACTGTTTTTT.

V usage is TRBV9 and J usage is TRBJ2-7, with 9 bases identical to TRBD1. The CDR3 totals 16 residues. V was clipped by 0 bases and J by 4 bases; unmatched bases: 8. Germline values: CDR1 SGDLS, CDR2 YYNGEE. The CDR3 DNA follows: TGTGCCAGCAGCGTAGCTACAGGGGGCGGACGATACGAGCAGTACTTC. Translating gives CASSVATGGGRYEQYF.

J is TRBJ2-5 and V is TRBV5-4, with 9 nucleotides matching TRBD1. The J call may be mistaken, given a closer DNA end match to TRBJ2-7. The germline V gene has CDR1 SGHNT and CDR2 YYREEE (reference sequence). The CDR3 has 14 residues. In nucleotides, the CDR3 is TGTGCCAGCAGCCCATGGGACAGGGATTACGAGCAGTACTTC. Amino acid sequence: CASSPWDRDYEQYF.

The chain uses TRBV5-5 and TRBJ2-7; TRBD2 aligns across 7 bases. The V gene's germline CDR1 is SGHKS and CDR2 YYEKEE (reference sequence). The V gene end was trimmed by 4 bases and the J gene end by 0 bases; junction bases not matched to a gene: 7. CDR3 length: 15 residues. The CDR3 spells CASSHSPGGSYEQYF. The CDR3 bases are TGTGCCAGCAGCCATAGCCCGGGAGGCTCCTACGAGCAGTACTTC.

The rearrangement links TRBV14 to TRBJ2-2; D gene ambiguous. V was cut by 1 base and J by 9 bases, with 21 bases left in between. The CDR3 is made up of 17 amino acids. Looked up from germline, CDR1 is SGHDN and CDR2 is FVKESK. The CDR3 sequence: CASSQALGQRYNRELFF. The CDR3 DNA follows: TGTGCCAGCAGCCAAGCCTTGGGTCAACGCTACAACAGGGAGCTGTTTTTT.

Remarks on this clone: A read error may produce the germline difference seen at one junction end. V gene TRBV7-7 combines with J gene TRBJ2-1; a weak D match, TRBD2 (7 bases). Germline CDR1 is SSHAT and CDR2 is FNYEAQ (reference sequence). This CDR3 has 16 amino acids. CDR3 residues: CASSPAPTGGSSRQFF. The CDR3, as DNA: TGTGCTAGCAGCCCCGCTCCTACGGGGGGCAGCTCTCGTCAGTTCTTC.

This clone appeared a single time. The chain links TRBV19 to TRBJ1-5; no clear D gene. V was cut by 1 base and J by 4 bases, with 5 bases left in between. Germline assignment: CDR1 LNHDA and CDR2 SQIVND (reference sequence). This CDR3 contains 13 residues. The CDR3 spells CASSIAGNQPQHF. CDR3 nucleotides: TGTGCCAGTAGTATAGCAGGAAATCAGCCCCAGCATTTT.

The chain links TRBV10-2 to TRBJ2-2, with TRBD1 matching 8 bases. Germline V lookup: CDR1 WSHSY, CDR2 SAAADI. The CDR3 contains 14 residues. Trimming took 10 bases from V and 1 from J; bases not matched to a gene: 5. CDR3 coding DNA: TGCGCCACCCTGGACAGGGAGAACACCGGGGAGCTGTTTTTT. Encoded protein: CATLDRENTGELFF.

The CDR3 nucleotides are TGTGCCAGCAGCGCGACTAGCGGGGGCACCGGGGAGCTGTTTTTT. Protein: CASSATSGGTGELFF. The chain carries TRBV7-4 and TRBJ2-2; TRBD2 matches 12 bases. Germline trimming cut 5 bases from V and 4 bases from J; bases unmatched to any gene: 2. The CDR3 extends over 15 amino acids. Germline values: CDR1 SGHVT, CDR2 SQSDAQ.

This chain uses TRBV9 with TRBJ2-1; D remains unclear. The length of the CDR3 is 15 residues. Germline loops: CDR1 SGDLS, CDR2 YYNGEE. The V gene lost 0 bases and the J gene lost 0 bases, with 7 bases spanning the gap. The CDR3 loop reads CASSVELSSYNEQFF. CDR3 coding DNA: TGTGCCAGCAGCGTAGAGTTGAGCTCCTACAATGAGCAGTTCTTC.

The chain couples TRBV4-1 to TRBJ1-3; D gene ambiguous. Between the trimmed V and J ends, which lost 0 bases and 0 bases, there was a span of 12 bases. The length of the CDR3 is 17 residues. Germline V gene sequence: CDR1 MGHRA, CDR2 YSYEKL. CDR3 coding DNA: TGCGCCAGCAGCCAAGAAGAGGGATCCTACTCTGGAAACACCATATATTTT. It is translated as CASSQEEGSYSGNTIYF.

The chain has TRBV27 and TRBJ2-1; unclear D gene. From germline, CDR1 is MNHEY and CDR2 SMNVEV (reference sequence). The length of the CDR3 is 15 residues. Trimming pared 5 bases from V and 0 bases from J, leaving 11 bases between. CDR3: CASSPTYSSYNEQFF. The CDR3 coding sequence is TGTGCCAGCAGTCCTACATATAGCTCCTACAATGAGCAGTTCTTC.

This chain links TRBV5-1 with TRBJ2-7; 7 nucleotides match TRBD1. The junction had 4 bases not matched to a gene; V was cut back by 6 bases and J by 1 base. This CDR3 spans 13 amino acids. Germline V CDR1 and CDR2: SGHRS, YFSETQ. DNA of the CDR3: TGCGCCAGCAAACAGGGGCCATCCTACGAGCAGTACTTC. Encoded protein: CASKQGPSYEQYF.

This chain connects TRBV7-2 to TRBJ2-1; 14 bases line up with TRBD2. CDR3 length equals 16 residues. The germline V gene encodes CDR1 SGHTA and CDR2 FQGNSA. J gave up 9 bases and V 3 bases, and 7 bases lay outside the gene matches. The CDR3 reads CASSFQGLAGDGEQFF. The CDR3 DNA reads TGTGCCAGCAGCTTCCAGGGACTAGCGGGAGACGGTGAGCAGTTCTTC.

The chain uses TRBV27 and TRBJ1-1, with D perhaps matching TRBD1 (5 bases). CDR3 length equals 15 residues. V lost 3 bases to trimming and J lost 3 bases, with 14 bases between them. Germline CDR1 is MNHEY and CDR2 is SMNVEV (reference sequence). This CDR3 is CASSFNRQGYTEAFF. The CDR3 nucleotides read TGTGCCAGCAGTTTTAACCGGCAGGGCTACACTGAAGCTTTCTTT.

The rearrangement joins TRBV5-4 to TRBJ2-3; a weak D match, TRBD2 (5 bases). The germline V gene has CDR1 SGHNT and CDR2 YYREEE (reference sequence). Between the trimmed V and J ends, which lost 0 bases and 0 bases, there was a span of 8 bases. The CDR3 extends over 15 amino acids. The CDR3 loop reads CASSLELVSTDTQYF. The CDR3 bases are TGTGCCAGCAGCTTGGAACTAGTTAGCACAGATACGCAGTATTTT. Looking up the rest from reference TRBV5-4 and TRBJ2-3 gives the full variable domain: ETGVTQSPTHLIKTRGQQVTLRCSSQSGHNTVSWYQQALGQGPQFIFQYYREEENGRGNFPPRFSGLQFPNYSSELNVNALELDDSALYLCASSLELVSTDTQYFGPGTRLTVL.